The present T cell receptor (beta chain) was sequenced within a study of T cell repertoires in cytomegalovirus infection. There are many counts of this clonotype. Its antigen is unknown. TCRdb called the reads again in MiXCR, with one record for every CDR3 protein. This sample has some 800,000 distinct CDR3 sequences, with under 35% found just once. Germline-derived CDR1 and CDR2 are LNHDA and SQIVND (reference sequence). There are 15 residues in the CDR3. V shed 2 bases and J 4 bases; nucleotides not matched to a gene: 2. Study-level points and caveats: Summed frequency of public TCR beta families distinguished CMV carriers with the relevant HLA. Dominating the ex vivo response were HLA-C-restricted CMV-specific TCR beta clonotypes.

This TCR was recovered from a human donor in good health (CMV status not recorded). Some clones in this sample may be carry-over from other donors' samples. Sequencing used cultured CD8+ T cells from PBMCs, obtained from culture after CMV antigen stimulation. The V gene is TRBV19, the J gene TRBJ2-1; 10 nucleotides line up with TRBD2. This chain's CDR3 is CASSISSGGYNEQFF. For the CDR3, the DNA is TGTGCCAGTAGTATAAGTAGCGGGGGGTACAATGAGCAGTTCTTC.